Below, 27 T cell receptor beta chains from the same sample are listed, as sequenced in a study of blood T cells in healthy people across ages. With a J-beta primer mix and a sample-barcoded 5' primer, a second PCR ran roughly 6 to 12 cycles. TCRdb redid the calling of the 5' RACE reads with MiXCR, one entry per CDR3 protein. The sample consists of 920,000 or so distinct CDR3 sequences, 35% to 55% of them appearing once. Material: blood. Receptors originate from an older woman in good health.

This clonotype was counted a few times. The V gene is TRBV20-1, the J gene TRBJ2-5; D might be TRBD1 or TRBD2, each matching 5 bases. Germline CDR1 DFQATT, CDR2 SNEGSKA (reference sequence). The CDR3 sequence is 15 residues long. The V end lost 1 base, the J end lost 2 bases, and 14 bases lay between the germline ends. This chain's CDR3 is CSARGGRRVQETQYF. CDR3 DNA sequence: TGCAGTGCTAGAGGAGGGCGCAGGGTACAAGAGACCCAGTACTTC.

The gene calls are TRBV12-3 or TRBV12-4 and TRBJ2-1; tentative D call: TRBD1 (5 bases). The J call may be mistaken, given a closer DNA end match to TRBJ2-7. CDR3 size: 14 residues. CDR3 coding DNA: TGTGCCACTCACGAGACCGCAGGGTACAATGAGCAGTACTTC. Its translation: CATHETAGYNEQYF.

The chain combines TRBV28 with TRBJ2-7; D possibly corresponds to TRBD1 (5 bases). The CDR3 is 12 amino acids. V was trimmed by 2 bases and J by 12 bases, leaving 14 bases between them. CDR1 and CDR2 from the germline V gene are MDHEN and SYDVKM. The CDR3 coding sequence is TGTGCCAGCAGTTTAGTCGCAGGGAAGGGGTACTTC. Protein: CASSLVAGKGYF.

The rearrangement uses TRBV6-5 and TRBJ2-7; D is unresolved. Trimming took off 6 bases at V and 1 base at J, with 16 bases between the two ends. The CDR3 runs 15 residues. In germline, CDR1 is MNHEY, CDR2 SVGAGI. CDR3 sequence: CASSPGHPRSYEQYF. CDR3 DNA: TGTGCCAGCAGCCCCGGGCACCCAAGGTCCTACGAGCAGTACTTC.

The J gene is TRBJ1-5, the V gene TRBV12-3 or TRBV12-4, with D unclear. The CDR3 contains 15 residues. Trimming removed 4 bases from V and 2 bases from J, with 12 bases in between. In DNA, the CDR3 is TGTGCCAGCAGTTCTGCCGAGTTTGGCAATCAGCCCCAGCATTTT. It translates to CASSSAEFGNQPQHF.

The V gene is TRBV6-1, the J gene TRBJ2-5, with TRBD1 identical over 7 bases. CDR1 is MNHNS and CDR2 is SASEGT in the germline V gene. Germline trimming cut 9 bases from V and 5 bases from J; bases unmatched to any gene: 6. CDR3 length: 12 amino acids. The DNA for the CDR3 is TGTGCCAGTACAGGGGTTGGTGAGACCCAGTACTTC. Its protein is CASTGVGETQYF.

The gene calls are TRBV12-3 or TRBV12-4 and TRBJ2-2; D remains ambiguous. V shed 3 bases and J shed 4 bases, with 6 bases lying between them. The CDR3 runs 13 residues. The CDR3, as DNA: TGTGCCAGCAGTTTCAAAATCACCGGGGAGCTGTTTTTT. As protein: CASSFKITGELFF.

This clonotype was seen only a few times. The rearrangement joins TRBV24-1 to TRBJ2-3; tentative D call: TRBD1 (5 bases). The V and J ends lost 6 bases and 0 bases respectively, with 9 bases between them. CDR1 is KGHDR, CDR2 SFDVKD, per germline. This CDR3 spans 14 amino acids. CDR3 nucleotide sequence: TGTGCCACCAGTCTAGGGGCGAGCACAGATACGCAGTATTTT. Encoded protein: CATSLGASTDTQYF.

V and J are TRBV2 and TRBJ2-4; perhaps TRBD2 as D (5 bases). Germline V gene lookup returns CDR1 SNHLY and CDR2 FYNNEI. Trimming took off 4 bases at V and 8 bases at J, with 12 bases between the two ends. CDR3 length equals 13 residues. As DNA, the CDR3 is TGTGCCAGCAGTGTACTAGGGATGGACATTCAGTACTTC. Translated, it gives CASSVLGMDIQYF.

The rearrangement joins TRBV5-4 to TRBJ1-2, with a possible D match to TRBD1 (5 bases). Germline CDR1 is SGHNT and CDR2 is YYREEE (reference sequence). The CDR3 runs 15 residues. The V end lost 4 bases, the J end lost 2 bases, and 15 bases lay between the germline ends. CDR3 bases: TGTGCCAGCAGCCCCCGTGGGGGACTAAACTATGGCTACACCTTC. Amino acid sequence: CASSPRGGLNYGYTF.

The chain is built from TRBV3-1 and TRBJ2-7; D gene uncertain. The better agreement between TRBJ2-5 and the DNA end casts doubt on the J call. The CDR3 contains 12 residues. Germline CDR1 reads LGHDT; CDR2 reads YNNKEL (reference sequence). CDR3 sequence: CASSQGVGTQYF. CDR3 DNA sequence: TGTGCCAGCAGCCAAGGGGTCGGGACCCAGTACTTC.

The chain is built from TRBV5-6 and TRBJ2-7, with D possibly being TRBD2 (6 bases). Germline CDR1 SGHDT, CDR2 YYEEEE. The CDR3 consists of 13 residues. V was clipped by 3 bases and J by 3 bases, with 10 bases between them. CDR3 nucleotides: TGTGCCAGCAGCTGGAGGGGTGTCTACGAGCAGTACTTC. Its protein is CASSWRGVYEQYF.

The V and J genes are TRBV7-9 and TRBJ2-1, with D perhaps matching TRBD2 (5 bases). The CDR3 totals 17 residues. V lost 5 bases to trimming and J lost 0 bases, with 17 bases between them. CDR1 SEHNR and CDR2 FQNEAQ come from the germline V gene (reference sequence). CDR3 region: CASSLIRSGNSYNEQFF. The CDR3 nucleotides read TGTGCCAGCAGCCTAATACGGAGCGGAAACTCCTACAATGAGCAGTTCTTC.

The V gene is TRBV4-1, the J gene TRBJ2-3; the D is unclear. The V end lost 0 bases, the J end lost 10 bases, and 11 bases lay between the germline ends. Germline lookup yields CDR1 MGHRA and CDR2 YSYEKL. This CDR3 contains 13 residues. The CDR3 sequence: CASSQDQDGAQYF. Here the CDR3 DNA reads TGCGCCAGCAGCCAAGATCAGGATGGTGCGCAGTATTTT.

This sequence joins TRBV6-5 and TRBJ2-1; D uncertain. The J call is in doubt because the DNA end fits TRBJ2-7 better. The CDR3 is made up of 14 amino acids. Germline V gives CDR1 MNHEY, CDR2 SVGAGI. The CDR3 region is CASSYRSSYNEQYF. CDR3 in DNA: TGTGCCAGCAGTTACAGGAGCTCCTACAATGAGCAGTACTTC.

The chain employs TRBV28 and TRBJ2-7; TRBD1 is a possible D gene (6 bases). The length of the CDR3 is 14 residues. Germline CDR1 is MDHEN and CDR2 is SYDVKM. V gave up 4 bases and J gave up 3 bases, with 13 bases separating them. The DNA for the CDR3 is TGTGCCAGCAGTTCCGAGGGACACGGCTACGAGCAGTACTTC. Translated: CASSSEGHGYEQYF.

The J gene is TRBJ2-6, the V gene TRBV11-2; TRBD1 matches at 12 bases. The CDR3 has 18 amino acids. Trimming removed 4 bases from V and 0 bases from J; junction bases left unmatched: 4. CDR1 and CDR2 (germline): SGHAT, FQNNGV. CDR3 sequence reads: CASSSGTGGASGANVLTF. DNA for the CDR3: TGTGCCAGCAGCTCCGGGACAGGGGGCGCCTCTGGGGCCAACGTCCTGACTTTC.

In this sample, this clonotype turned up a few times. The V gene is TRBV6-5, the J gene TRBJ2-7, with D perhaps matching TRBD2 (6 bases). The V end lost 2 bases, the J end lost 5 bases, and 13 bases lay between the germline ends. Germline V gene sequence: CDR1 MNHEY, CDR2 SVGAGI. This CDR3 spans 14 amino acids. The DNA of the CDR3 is TGTGCCAGCAGTTACGCGGGATCTGGGGACGAGCAGTACTTC. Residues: CASSYAGSGDEQYF.

The CDR3 DNA is TGCGCCAGCAGCCCCGGCGTTGACAGGGCATACTACGAGCAGTACTTC. This gives the protein CASSPGVDRAYYEQYF. The chain combines TRBV5-1 with TRBJ2-7; 7 positions match TRBD1. This CDR3 spans 16 amino acids. Germline-derived CDR1 and CDR2 are SGHRS and YFSETQ. V dropped 4 bases and J dropped 3; count of bases not matched to a gene: 13.

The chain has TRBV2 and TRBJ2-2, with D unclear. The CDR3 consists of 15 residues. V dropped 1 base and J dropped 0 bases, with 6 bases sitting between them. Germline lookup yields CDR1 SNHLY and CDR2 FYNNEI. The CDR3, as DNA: TGTGCCAGCAGTGAAGAGACAACGAACACCGGGGAGCTGTTTTTT. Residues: CASSEETTNTGELFF.

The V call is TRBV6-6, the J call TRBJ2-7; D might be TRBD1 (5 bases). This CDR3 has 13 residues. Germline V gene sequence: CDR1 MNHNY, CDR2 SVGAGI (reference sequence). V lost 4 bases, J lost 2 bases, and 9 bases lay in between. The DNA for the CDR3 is TGTGCCAGCAGTTCCCCGACAGCCTACGAGCAGTACTTC. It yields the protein CASSSPTAYEQYF.

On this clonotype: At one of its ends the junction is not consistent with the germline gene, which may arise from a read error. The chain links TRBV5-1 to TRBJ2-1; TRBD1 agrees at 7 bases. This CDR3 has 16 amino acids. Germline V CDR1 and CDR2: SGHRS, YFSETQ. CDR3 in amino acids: CASSSSGTATYNEQFF. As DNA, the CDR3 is TGCGCCAGCAGCTCCTCCGGGACAGCCACCTACAATGAGCAGTTCTTT.

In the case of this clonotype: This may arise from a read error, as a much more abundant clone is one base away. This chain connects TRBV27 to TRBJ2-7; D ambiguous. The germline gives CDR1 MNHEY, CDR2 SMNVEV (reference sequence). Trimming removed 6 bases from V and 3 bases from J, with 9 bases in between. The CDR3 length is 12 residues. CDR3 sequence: CASRLAHYEQYF. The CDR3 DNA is TGTGCCAGCAGGTTGGCCCACTACGAGCAGTACTTC.

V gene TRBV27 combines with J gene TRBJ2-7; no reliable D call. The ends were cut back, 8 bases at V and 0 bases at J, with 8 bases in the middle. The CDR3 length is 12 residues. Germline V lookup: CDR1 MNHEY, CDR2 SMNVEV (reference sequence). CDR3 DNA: TGTGCCAGCGCCGTTTCCTCCTACGAGCAGTACTTC. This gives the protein CASAVSSYEQYF.

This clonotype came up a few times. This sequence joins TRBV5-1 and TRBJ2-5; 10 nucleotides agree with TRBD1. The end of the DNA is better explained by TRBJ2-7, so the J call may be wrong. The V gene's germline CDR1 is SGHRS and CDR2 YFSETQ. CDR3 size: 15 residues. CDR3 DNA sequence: TGCGCCAGCAGCCAGCAACCGGGACAGGGGAACGAGCAGTACTTC. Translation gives CASSQQPGQGNEQYF.

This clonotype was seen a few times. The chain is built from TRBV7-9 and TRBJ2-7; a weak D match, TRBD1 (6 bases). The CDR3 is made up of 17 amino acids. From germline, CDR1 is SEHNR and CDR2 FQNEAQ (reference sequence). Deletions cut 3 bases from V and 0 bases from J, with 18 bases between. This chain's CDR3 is CASSFWPPDRFSYEQYF. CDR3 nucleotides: TGTGCCAGCAGCTTTTGGCCCCCGGACAGATTCTCCTACGAGCAGTACTTC.

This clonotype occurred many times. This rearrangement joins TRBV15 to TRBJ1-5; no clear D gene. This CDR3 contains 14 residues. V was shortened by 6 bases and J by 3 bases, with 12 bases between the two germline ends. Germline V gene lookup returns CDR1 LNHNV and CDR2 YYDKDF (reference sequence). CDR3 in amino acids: CATSRTPNNQPQHF. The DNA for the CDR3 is TGTGCCACCAGTAGGACGCCTAACAATCAGCCCCAGCATTTT.